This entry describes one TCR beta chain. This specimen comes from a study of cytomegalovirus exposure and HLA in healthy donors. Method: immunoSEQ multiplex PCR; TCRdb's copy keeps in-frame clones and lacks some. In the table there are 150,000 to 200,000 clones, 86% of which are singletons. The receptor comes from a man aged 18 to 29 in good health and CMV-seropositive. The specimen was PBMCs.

CDR3 sequence reads: CASSMRAGLEPQYGYTF. As DNA, the CDR3 is TGTGCCAGTAGTATGAGGGCCGGGCTTGAGCCACAATATGGCTACACCTTC. This chain joins TRBV19 and TRBJ1-2; D remains ambiguous. Germline V lookup: CDR1 LNHDA, CDR2 SQIVND (reference sequence). V lost 3 bases, J lost 5 bases, and 22 bases lay in between. CDR3 size: 17 residues.